Listed below are T cell receptor beta chains from one sample, sequenced in a study of blood T cell repertoires in COVID-19. TCRdb keeps only in-frame clones here, not all; method: immunoSEQ multiplex PCR. The sample lists about 120,000 clones; about 90% were seen once. The source material was peripheral blood. The origin of the receptors is a human donor in a cohort sampled during active COVID-19. CDR3s include the opening cysteine and the closing phenylalanine or tryptophan. D genes are given only for firm matches. Clone size appears in some rows only: once, few, many, or a class for an expanded clone.

V gene,J gene,clone size,D gene,CDR3 length,CDR3 DNA,CDR3 protein
TRBV6-4,TRBJ2-7,NA,NA,16,TGTGCCAGCAGTGATCCCTGTTGCGGGGCGACCTACGAGCAGTACTTC,CASSDPCCGATYEQYF
TRBV19,TRBJ2-1,once,TRBD2,14,TGTGCCAGCGGTGGGGGGGGCTCCTACAATGAGCAGTTCTTC,CASGGGGSYNEQFF
TRBV11-2,TRBJ1-1,NA,NA,16,TGTGCCAGCAGCTTCTCTCTGGGCAGAGCAAACACTGAAGCTTTCTTT,CASSFSLGRANTEAFF
TRBV14,TRBJ1-2,NA,TRBD1,16,TGTGCCAGCAGCCACCTGACCGGGACAGCCGGCGATGGCTACACCTTC,CASSHLTGTAGDGYTF
TRBV15,TRBJ1-2,NA,NA,13,TGTGCCACCAGCGGCAGGGTGGACTATGGCTACACCTTC,CATSGRVDYGYTF
TRBV6-5,TRBJ1-6,NA,NA,15,TGTGCCAGCAGTTTATCAGGGGTTACGTATTCACCCCTCCACTTT,CASSLSGVTYSPLHF
TRBV27,TRBJ2-1,NA,NA,15,TGTGCCAGCAGTTTCTCGGCGGGCTCTATCAATGAGCAGTTCTTC,CASSFSAGSINEQFF
TRBV9,TRBJ2-7,once,NA,16,TGTGCCAGCAGCGTAGCCGACCTGGGGGCCATCCACGAGCAGTACTTC,CASSVADLGAIHEQYF
TRBV21-1,TRBJ2-1,NA,NA,15,TGTGCCAGCAGGAAAAAGAGGACAGGGGGCAGTGAGCAGTTCTTC,CASRKKRTGGSEQFF
TRBV10-3,TRBJ1-3,NA,TRBD1,17,TGTGCCATCAGTGAGGTTCCGGAGGGGGCGTCTGGAAACACCATATATTTT,CAISEVPEGASGNTIYF
TRBV27,TRBJ2-7,NA,NA,16,TGTGCCAGCAGTTTAAAGGCGATCCAAGCGAGAACCGAGCAGTACTTC,CASSLKAIQARTEQYF
TRBV27,TRBJ2-5,once,NA,15,TGTGCCAGCAGTAGGGGGGACTATTCCAAGGAGACCCAGTACTTC,CASSRGDYSKETQYF
TRBV28,TRBJ2-2,NA,TRBD2,17,TGTGCCAGCAGTTTATTGCGACTAGCGGGACACACCGGGGAGCTGTTTTTT,CASSLLRLAGHTGELFF
TRBV2,TRBJ1-5,once,NA,13,TGTGCCAGCATTATGGAACTAAATCAGCCCCAGCATTTT,CASIMELNQPQHF
TRBV18,TRBJ1-6,NA,TRBD1,15,TGTGCCAGCTCACGGACAGGGACTAATAATTCACCCCTCCACTTT,CASSRTGTNNSPLHF
TRBV18,TRBJ1-3,NA,NA,14,TGTGCCAGCCGTGACGGGTCCGTGGGAAACACCATATATTTT,CASRDGSVGNTIYF
TRBV7-8,TRBJ2-2,NA,NA,14,TGTGCCAGCAGCTTACTCCAGGGAACCGGGGAGCTGTTTTTT,CASSLLQGTGELFF
TRBV28,TRBJ2-7,NA,NA,17,TGTGCCAGCAGTCTCTGCCTCCGGGACCCGGGGGTCGGAGAGCAGTACTTC,CASSLCLRDPGVGEQYF
TRBV5-6,TRBJ2-5,NA,TRBD2,17,TGTGCCAGCAGCTTTTCATGGACTAGCGGGAGACCGGAGACCCAGTACTTC,CASSFSWTSGRPETQYF
TRBV25-1,TRBJ1-3,NA,NA,14,TGTGCCAGCAGTGAGGTTAGCTCTGGAAACACCATATATTTT,CASSEVSSGNTIYF
TRBV20-1,TRBJ2-7,NA,TRBD1,14,TGCAGTGCTAGTTTCAGGGGGCGACGTCGCGAGCAGTACTTC,CSASFRGRRREQYF
TRBV6-6,TRBJ1-2,NA,NA,14,TGTGCCAGCAGTTACTCGCAGGGAACCTATGGCTACACCTTC,CASSYSQGTYGYTF
TRBV18,TRBJ2-1,once,TRBD2,14,TGTGCCAGCTCAGCACTAGCGTTCTACAATGAGCAGTTCTTC,CASSALAFYNEQFF
TRBV11-3,TRBJ2-2,NA,NA,16,TGTGCCAGCAGCTTAGCCTATGCCCAGGGAACCGGGGAGCTGTTTTTT,CASSLAYAQGTGELFF
TRBV7-2,TRBJ1-1,once,NA,13,TGTGCCAGCAGCTTGGGGGGGAGAACTGAAGCTTTCTTT,CASSLGGRTEAFF
TRBV30,TRBJ1-2,once,NA,13,TGTGCCTGGAGTCCAGGACAGTCCTATGGCTACACCTTC,CAWSPGQSYGYTF